This TCR beta chain was captured by sequencing in a study of blood T cell repertoires in COVID-19. About the study: Specimens from acute and convalescent COVID-19 originated in the United States, Italy and Spain.

As processed by the authors: Estimation of nucleated cell counts was performed using reference gene primer amplification. TCRdb keeps only in-frame clones here, not all; method: immunoSEQ multiplex PCR. That table supplies the V and J calls and clone size; D and trimming were determined from the DNA. The sample has about 80,000 clones; around 80% are singletons. The CDR3 has 16 amino acids. Trimming took 3 bases from V and 4 from J; bases not matched to a gene: 9. Germline CDR1 is LNHDA and CDR2 is SQIVND (reference sequence). J is TRBJ1-5 and V is TRBV19; 7 bases agree with TRBD1. The receptor's source is a woman aged 70-85 years with acute or convalescent COVID-19. Sequenced: peripheral blood. The chain's CDR3 is CASSIRRGQGNQPQHF. The CDR3 coding sequence is TGTGCCAGTAGTATCAGGAGGGGGCAGGGTAATCAGCCCCAGCATTTT.